Each of the 21 T cell receptor beta chains below was sequenced from the same sample in a study of beta chain features in type 1 diabetes. TCRB transcripts that were expressed got sequenced, as all of the isolated RNA had been reverse transcribed. The table came from immunoSEQ multiplex PCR; TCRdb's copy has only in-frame clones and leaves some out. Here the sample spans around 300,000 clones, roughly 9.6% being singletons. Material: naive CD4+ T cells from blood. Receptor source: a woman aged 25 to 39 in good health.

V is TRBV18 and J is TRBJ2-3, with D possibly matching TRBD1 (6 bases). The V gene lost 4 bases and the J gene lost 0 bases, with 14 bases spanning the gap. The CDR3 loop spans 16 amino acids. The germline V gene has CDR1 KGHSH and CDR2 LQKENI. As DNA, the CDR3 is TGTGCCAGCTCACTAGCCGGGACAACAAGCACAGATACGCAGTATTTT. Protein sequence: CASSLAGTTSTDTQYF. Drawing the rest from reference TRBV18 and TRBJ2-3, the complete variable domain is NAGVMQNPRHLVRRRGQEARLRCSPMKGHSHVYWYRQLPEEGLKFMVYLQKENIIDESGMPKERFSAEFPKEGPSILRIQQVVRGDSAAYFCASSLAGTTSTDTQYFGPGTRLTVL.

The chain recombines TRBV19 with TRBJ2-7; 8 positions match TRBD1. Per the germline V gene, CDR1 is LNHDA and CDR2 is SQIVND (reference sequence). This CDR3 spans 14 amino acids. J gave up 6 bases and V 1 base, and 5 bases lay outside the gene matches. CDR3 sequence reads: CASSIADRAGEQYF. CDR3 DNA: TGTGCCAGTAGTATAGCGGACAGGGCTGGCGAGCAGTACTTC. The variable domain in full, completed from reference TRBV19 and TRBJ2-7, reads DGGITQSPKYLFRKEGQNVTLSCEQNLNHDAMYWYRQDPGQGLRLIYYSQIVNDFQKGDIAEGYSVSREKKESFPLTVTSAQKNPTAFYLCASSIADRAGEQYFGPGTRLTVT.

In its sample, this clone was seen a few times. The V and J genes are TRBV29-1 and TRBJ2-5; 9 nucleotides agree with TRBD2. Trimming removed 3 bases from V and 1 base from J; junction bases left unmatched: 3. The V gene's germline CDR1 is SQVTM and CDR2 ANQGSEA. This CDR3 spans 14 amino acids. The CDR3 is CSVDASGTQETQYF. The CDR3 DNA is TGCAGCGTTGACGCTAGCGGGACCCAAGAGACCCAGTACTTC.

This clone was seen a few times. The rearrangement links TRBV13 to TRBJ2-1, with 8 bases that match TRBD1. Germline values: CDR1 PRHDT, CDR2 FYEKMQ (reference sequence). Losses at the gene ends were 3 bases for V and 12 bases for J; bases not matched to a gene: 13. The CDR3 consists of 15 residues. The CDR3 spells CASSLDETGVHVQFF. Written as DNA, the CDR3 is TGTGCCAGCAGCTTGGATGAGACAGGGGTGCATGTGCAGTTCTTC.

The chain has TRBV5-1 and TRBJ2-7, with D unresolved. Trimming removed 0 bases from V and 1 base from J, with 8 bases in between. Germline lookup yields CDR1 SGHRS and CDR2 YFSETQ. The CDR3 has 14 amino acids. The CDR3 nucleotides read TGCGCCAGCAGCTTGGGATCAGCGTCCTACGAGCAGTACTTC. Protein sequence: CASSLGSASYEQYF.

The sample holds a few counts of this clone. The chain employs TRBV18 and TRBJ1-2; TRBD1 matches at 7 bases. The CDR3 is made up of 13 amino acids. Germline trimming cut 3 bases from V and 6 bases from J; bases unmatched to any gene: 4. Germline V gene sequence: CDR1 KGHSH, CDR2 LQKENI. The CDR3 loop is CASSPDRDNGYTF. Here the CDR3 DNA reads TGTGCCAGCTCACCTGACAGGGATAATGGCTACACCTTC.

This clone appeared a few times. The chain uses TRBV27 and TRBJ2-1, with D unclear. The CDR3 sequence is 14 residues long. Germline loops: CDR1 MNHEY, CDR2 SMNVEV (reference sequence). The V and J ends lost 8 bases and 2 bases respectively, with 13 bases between them. The CDR3 loop is CASSTSVPYNEQFF. DNA of the CDR3: TGTGCCAGCTCTACGAGCGTGCCCTACAATGAGCAGTTCTTC.

This chain links TRBV6-5 with TRBJ2-4, with 11 positions matching TRBD2. CDR3 length equals 15 residues. Germline V lookup: CDR1 MNHEY, CDR2 SVGAGI. The J segment lost 8 bases and the V segment lost 6 bases, leaving 9 bases of the junction unmatched. The CDR3 nucleotides are TGTGCCAGCAGCCTGGGACTAGCGGAAGGGGACATTCAGTACTTC. Translating gives CASSLGLAEGDIQYF.

The gene calls are TRBV6-6 and TRBJ2-7; 10 nucleotides line up with TRBD1. Germline CDR1 MNHNY, CDR2 SVGAGI (reference sequence). The CDR3 is 14 residues long. The trim removed 6 bases at V and 4 bases at J, leaving 6 bases unmatched. CDR3 sequence: CASRSGQGLYEQYF. The CDR3 nucleotides are TGTGCCAGCAGGTCGGGACAGGGGTTGTACGAGCAGTACTTC.

This clone has a handful of counts. The J gene is TRBJ2-2, the V gene TRBV6-4; 8 nucleotides align to TRBD1. CDR3 length: 15 residues. Germline V CDR1 and CDR2: MRHNA, SNTAGT. After removal of 6 bases from V and 4 bases from J, the junction contained 7 bases not matched to a gene. CDR3 protein: CASSRQGRTTGELFF. The CDR3 nucleotides are TGTGCCAGCAGCAGACAGGGGCGTACCACCGGGGAGCTGTTTTTT.

A few counts support this clone. The V call is TRBV19, the J call TRBJ2-1; 13 nucleotides agree with TRBD2. CDR1 and CDR2 from the germline V gene are LNHDA and SQIVND (reference sequence). Germline trimming cut 7 bases from V and 9 bases from J; bases unmatched to any gene: 6. The CDR3 is 14 residues long. The chain's CDR3 is CASIGTSGIGEQFF. CDR3 in DNA: TGTGCCAGTATAGGGACTAGCGGGATAGGTGAGCAGTTCTTC.

This sequence joins TRBV19 and TRBJ2-2; 10 bases are a match to TRBD1. The germline V gene encodes CDR1 LNHDA and CDR2 SQIVND (reference sequence). The CDR3 has 16 residues. The ends lost 7 bases at V and 3 bases at J; junction bases unmatched: 8. CDR3 region: CASTPTGGFDTGELFF. CDR3 coding DNA: TGTGCCAGTACCCCGACAGGGGGCTTTGACACCGGGGAGCTGTTTTTT.

This clone was counted between two and nine times. This chain links TRBV7-6 with TRBJ2-5, with TRBD2 matching 8 bases. V was pared by 0 bases and J by 0 bases, with 3 bases of the junction left unmatched. Germline values: CDR1 SGHVS, CDR2 FNYEAQ. The length of the CDR3 is 16 residues. CDR3 loop: CASSLAASGHQETQYF. CDR3 coding DNA: TGTGCCAGCAGCTTAGCGGCTAGCGGGCACCAAGAGACCCAGTACTTC.

This clone was observed a handful of times. The J gene is TRBJ2-7, the V gene TRBV9, with TRBD2 matching 7 bases. The V segment lost 4 bases and the J segment 2 bases; nucleotides outside the gene matches: 9. The CDR3 has 15 amino acids. The V gene's germline CDR1 is SGDLS and CDR2 YYNGEE. CDR3 nucleotide sequence: TGTGCCAGCAGCCCCGGGCTAGCGGCTGCCTACGAGCAGTACTTC. It yields the protein CASSPGLAAAYEQYF.

This clone came up a few times. This chain connects TRBV7-3 to TRBJ2-3; TRBD2 matches at 8 bases. This CDR3 has 16 residues. The V and J ends lost 4 bases and 2 bases, in that order; junction bases with no gene match: 8. Germline CDR1 reads SGHTA; CDR2 reads FQGTGA. CDR3 sequence: CASSSTGLAITDTQYF. The CDR3 DNA reads as TGTGCCAGCAGCTCAACCGGACTAGCCATCACAGATACGCAGTATTTT.

V is TRBV18 and J is TRBJ2-7; maybe TRBD1 (6 bases). Looked up from germline, CDR1 is KGHSH and CDR2 is LQKENI. Trimming stripped 5 bases from V and 4 bases from J, with 9 bases between. The length of the CDR3 is 12 residues. This chain's CDR3 is CASSEDRYEQYF. DNA for the CDR3: TGTGCCAGCTCAGAGGACAGATACGAGCAGTACTTC.

This clone was counted between two and nine times. CDR3 DNA: TGTGCCAGCATAGGGGCAGACAGCTCCAACTATGGCTACACCTTC. Protein sequence: CASIGADSSNYGYTF. The V gene is TRBV28, the J gene TRBJ1-2; a weak D match, TRBD1 (5 bases). Germline V gives CDR1 MDHEN, CDR2 SYDVKM. V lost 7 bases, J lost 2 bases, and 17 bases lay in between. The CDR3 totals 15 residues.

V and J are TRBV6-6 and TRBJ1-5, with D possibly matching TRBD1 (5 bases). The CDR3 covers 15 residues. Germline CDR1 reads MNHNY; CDR2 reads SVGAGI (reference sequence). Trimming stripped 3 bases from V and 6 bases from J, with 15 bases between. The CDR3 here is CASSYGQGLVQPQHF. The DNA for the CDR3 is TGTGCCAGCAGTTATGGGCAGGGATTGGTTCAGCCCCAGCATTTT.

The chain has TRBV4-2 and TRBJ1-2; the D is unclear. This CDR3 is 16 amino acids long. Germline V gene data show CDR1 as LGHNA and CDR2 as YNFKEQ. Trimming removed 0 bases from V and 4 bases from J, with 15 bases in between. Here the CDR3 DNA reads TGTGCCAGCAGCCAAGATGGAGGCATTTCCCTCTATGGCTACACCTTC. It encodes CASSQDGGISLYGYTF.

CDR3 region: CASSQHRGLGGYTF. The CDR3 DNA sequence: TGTGCCAGCAGTCAACACAGGGGATTAGGTGGCTACACCTTC. The rearrangement links TRBV28 to TRBJ1-2, with 7 bases matching TRBD1. CDR3 size: 14 residues. Germline V lookup: CDR1 MDHEN, CDR2 SYDVKM. Losses at the gene ends were 5 bases for V and 7 bases for J; bases not matched to a gene: 10.

This clone was detected a few times. The chain is built from TRBV2 and TRBJ1-2; D gene unclear. With 7 bases removed from V and 8 bases from J, the gap between germline ends came to 14 bases. The CDR3 covers 12 residues. Germline CDR1 is SNHLY and CDR2 is FYNNEI. The CDR3 nucleotides read TGTGCCAGCACCCCAGACGGGAACGGCTACACCTTC. Encoded protein: CASTPDGNGYTF.